This TCR beta chain was observed in a study of T cells in Graves' hyperthyroidism and ophthalmopathy. This clonotype was counted a few times. Its antigen is not identified. Regions amplified from RNA transcripts were the TCR beta CDR3 regions. TCR CDR3 underwent first-round RT-PCR with the HTBI primer set. TCRdb processed the multiplex PCR reads anew with MiXCR; each CDR3 protein has one entry. The sample has around 690,000 distinct CDR3 sequences; around 21% are singletons. Study conclusions and caveats: Patients with ophthalmopathy were separated from those with stable hyperthyroidism by a 13 V-J model.

Pregnant or lactating patients were excluded, as were those with uncontrolled infection or other autoimmune disease. Together with thyroid ultrasound, orbital computed tomography, serum thyroxine and TRAb, clinical symptoms were used for diagnoses. The V gene end was trimmed by 4 bases and the J gene end by 9 bases; junction bases not matched to a gene: 5. The CDR3 totals 14 residues. Germline V CDR1 and CDR2: MDHEN, SYDVKM. The sample comprised blood. This TCR was recovered from a man aged 30 to 39 with Graves' ophthalmopathy. This chain links TRBV28 with TRBJ2-1, with 11 bases aligning to TRBD2. CDR3 protein: CASSSGLAAPEQFF. In DNA, the CDR3 is TGTGCCAGCAGTTCGGGACTAGCGGCCCCTGAGCAGTTCTTC. Together with reference TRBV28 and TRBJ2-1, the CDR3 gives the full variable domain: DVKVTQSSRYLVKRTGEKVFLECVQDMDHENMFWYRQDPGLGLRLIYFSYDVKMKEKGDIPEGYSVSREKKERFSLILESASTNQTSMYLCASSSGLAAPEQFFGPGTRLTVL.